Below are 5 T cell receptor beta chains sequenced from a single sample in a study of cytomegalovirus exposure and HLA in healthy donors. Primers for the PCR totalled 60 Vbeta and 13 Jbeta. The table came from immunoSEQ multiplex PCR; TCRdb's copy has only in-frame clones and leaves some out. Among some 66,000 clones listed, approximately 78% were seen once. Sequencing was done on a sample of PBMCs. These receptors all stem from a man aged 40-49 years in good health and CMV-seronegative.

Only one count was recorded for this clone. The chain couples TRBV11-2 to TRBJ2-7; possibly TRBD2 for D (6 bases). CDR3 length: 14 amino acids. Trimming shortened V by 3 bases and J by 2 bases, and 11 bases separated the two germline ends. CDR1 SGHAT and CDR2 FQNNGV come from the germline V gene. The CDR3 sequence: CASSFGSSTYEQYF. The CDR3 region has the DNA TGTGCCAGCAGCTTCGGGAGTTCAACCTACGAGCAGTACTTC.

This chain connects TRBV25-1 to TRBJ2-3, with 8 bases identical to TRBD2. This CDR3 comprises 15 residues. In germline, CDR1 is MGHDK, CDR2 SYGVNS. With V trimmed by 1 base and J by 5 bases, 5 bases remained unmatched. CDR3 bases: TGTGCCAGCAGTGAATTCGGTCTAGCGGGAGATACGCAGTATTTT. It is translated as CASSEFGLAGDTQYF.

V and J are TRBV18 and TRBJ2-1; tentatively, D is TRBD2 (5 bases). V gave up 3 bases and J gave up 2 bases, with 14 bases separating them. CDR3 size: 16 residues. Germline loops: CDR1 KGHSH, CDR2 LQKENI. As DNA, the CDR3 is TGTGCCAGCTCACCCCCCACCACGGGGACCTACAATGAGCAGTTCTTC. Translating gives CASSPPTTGTYNEQFF.

This chain connects TRBV7-9 to TRBJ2-1; 9 bases are shared with TRBD2. Germline CDR1 reads SEHNR; CDR2 reads FQNEAQ (reference sequence). Germline trimming cut 3 bases from V and 2 bases from J; bases unmatched to any gene: 14. The CDR3 consists of 19 residues. The CDR3 DNA reads as TGTGCCAGCAGCTTTTCGGGGGTTAGCGGGAGTGTGACCTACAATGAGCAGTTCTTC. It encodes CASSFSGVSGSVTYNEQFF.

The chain joins TRBV11-2 to TRBJ2-7, with 10 bases aligning to TRBD2. Germline-derived CDR1 and CDR2 are SGHAT and FQNNGV. The CDR3 length is 15 residues. Unmatched junction bases numbered 9, after V lost 4 bases and J lost 6 bases. The DNA for the CDR3 is TGTGCCAGCAGCTCGGAGCGGGGGGGCCTTTTCGAGCAGTACTTC. Translating it yields CASSSERGGLFEQYF.